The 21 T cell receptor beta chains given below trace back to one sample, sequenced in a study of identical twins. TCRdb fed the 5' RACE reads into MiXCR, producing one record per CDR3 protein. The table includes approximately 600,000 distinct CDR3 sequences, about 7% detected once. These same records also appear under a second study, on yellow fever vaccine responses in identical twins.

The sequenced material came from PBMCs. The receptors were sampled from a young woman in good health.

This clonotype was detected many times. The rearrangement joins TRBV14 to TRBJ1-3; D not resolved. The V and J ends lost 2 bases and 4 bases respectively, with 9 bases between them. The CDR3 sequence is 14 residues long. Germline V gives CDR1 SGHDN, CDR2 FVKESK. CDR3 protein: CASSQRILGNTIYF. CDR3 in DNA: TGTGCCAGCAGCCAACGGATCTTAGGAAACACCATATATTTT.

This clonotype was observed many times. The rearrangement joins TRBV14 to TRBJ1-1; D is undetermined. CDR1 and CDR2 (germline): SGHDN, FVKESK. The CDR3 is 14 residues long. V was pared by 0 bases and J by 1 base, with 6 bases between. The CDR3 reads CASSQDVGNTEAFF. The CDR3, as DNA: TGTGCCAGCAGCCAAGATGTGGGGAACACTGAAGCTTTCTTT.

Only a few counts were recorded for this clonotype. The CDR3 is CASSYNYRGDEQYF. CDR3 coding DNA: TGTGCCAGCAGTTACAACTACAGGGGGGACGAGCAGTACTTC. V gene TRBV6-5 combines with J gene TRBJ2-7; 8 nucleotides agree with TRBD1. The germline gives CDR1 MNHEY, CDR2 SVGAGI. There are 14 residues in the CDR3. Germline trimming cut 2 bases from V and 5 bases from J; bases unmatched to any gene: 5.

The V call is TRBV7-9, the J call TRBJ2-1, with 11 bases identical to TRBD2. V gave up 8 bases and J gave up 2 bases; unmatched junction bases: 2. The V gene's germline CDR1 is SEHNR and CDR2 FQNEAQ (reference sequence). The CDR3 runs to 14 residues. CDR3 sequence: CASLAGGAYNEQFF. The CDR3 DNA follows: TGTGCCAGCTTAGCGGGAGGGGCCTACAATGAGCAGTTCTTC.

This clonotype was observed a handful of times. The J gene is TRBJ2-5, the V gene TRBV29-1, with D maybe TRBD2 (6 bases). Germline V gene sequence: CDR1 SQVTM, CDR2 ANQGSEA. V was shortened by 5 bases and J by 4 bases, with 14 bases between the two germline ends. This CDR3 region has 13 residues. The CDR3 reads CSVPTVGGETQYF. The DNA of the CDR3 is TGCAGCGTTCCGACAGTGGGGGGAGAGACCCAGTACTTC.

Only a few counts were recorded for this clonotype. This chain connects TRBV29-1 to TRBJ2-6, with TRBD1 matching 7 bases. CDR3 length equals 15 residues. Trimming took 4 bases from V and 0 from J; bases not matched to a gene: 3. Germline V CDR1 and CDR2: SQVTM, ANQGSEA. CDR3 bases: TGCAGCGTTGCACAGGGGAGCTCTGGGGCCAACGTCCTGACTTTC. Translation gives CSVAQGSSGANVLTF.

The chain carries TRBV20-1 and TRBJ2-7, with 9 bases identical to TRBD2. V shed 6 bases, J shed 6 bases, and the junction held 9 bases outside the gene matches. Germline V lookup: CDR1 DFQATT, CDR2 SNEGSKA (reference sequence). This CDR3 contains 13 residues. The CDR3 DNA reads TGCAGTGCAAAAATAGCGGGAGTGGGCGAGCAGTACTTC. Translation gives CSAKIAGVGEQYF.

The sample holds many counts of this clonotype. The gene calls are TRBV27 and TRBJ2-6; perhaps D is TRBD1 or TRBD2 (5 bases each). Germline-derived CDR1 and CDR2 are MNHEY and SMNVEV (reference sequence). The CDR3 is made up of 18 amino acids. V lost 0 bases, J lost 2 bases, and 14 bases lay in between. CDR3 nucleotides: TGTGCCAGCAGTTTATCGATTCAGAGAGGGGCTGGGGCCAACGTCCTGACTTTC. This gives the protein CASSLSIQRGAGANVLTF. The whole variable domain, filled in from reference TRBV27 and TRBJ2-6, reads EAQVTQNPRYLITVTGKKLTVTCSQNMNHEYMSWYRQDPGLGLRQIYYSMNVEVTDKGDVPEGYKVSRKEKRNFPLILESPSPNQTSLYFCASSLSIQRGAGANVLTFGAGSRLTVL.

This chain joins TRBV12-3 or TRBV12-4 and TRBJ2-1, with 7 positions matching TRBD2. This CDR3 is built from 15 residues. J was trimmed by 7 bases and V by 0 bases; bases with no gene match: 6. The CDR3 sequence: CASSLAGREGNEQFF. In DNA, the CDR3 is TGTGCCAGCAGTTTAGCGGGGAGGGAGGGGAATGAGCAGTTCTTC.

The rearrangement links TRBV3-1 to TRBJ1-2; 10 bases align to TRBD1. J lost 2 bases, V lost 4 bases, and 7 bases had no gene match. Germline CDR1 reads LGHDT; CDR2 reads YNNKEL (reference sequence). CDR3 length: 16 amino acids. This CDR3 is CASSLRGTGVNYGYTF. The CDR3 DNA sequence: TGTGCCAGCAGCCTAAGAGGGACAGGGGTAAACTATGGCTACACCTTC.

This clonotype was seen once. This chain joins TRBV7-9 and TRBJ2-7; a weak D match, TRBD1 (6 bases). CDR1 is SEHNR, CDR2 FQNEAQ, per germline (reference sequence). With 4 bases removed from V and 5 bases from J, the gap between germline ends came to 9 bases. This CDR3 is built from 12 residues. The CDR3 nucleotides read TGTGCCAGCAGCTCAGGGGTCCACGAGCAGTACGTC. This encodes CASSSGVHEQYV.

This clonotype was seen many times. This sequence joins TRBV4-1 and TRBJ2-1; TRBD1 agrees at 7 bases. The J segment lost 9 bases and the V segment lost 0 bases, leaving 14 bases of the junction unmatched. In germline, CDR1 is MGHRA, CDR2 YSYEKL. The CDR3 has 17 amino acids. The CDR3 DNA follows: TGCGCCAGCAGCCAAGACTCCAACAGGGGCGATGGAAGTGAGCAGTTCTTC. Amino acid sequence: CASSQDSNRGDGSEQFF.

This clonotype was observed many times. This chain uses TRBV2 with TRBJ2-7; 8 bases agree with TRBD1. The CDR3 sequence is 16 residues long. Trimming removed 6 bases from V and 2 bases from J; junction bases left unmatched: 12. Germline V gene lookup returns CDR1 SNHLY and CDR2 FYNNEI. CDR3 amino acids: CASSLEGGQGTYEQYF. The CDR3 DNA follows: TGTGCCAGCAGCCTCGAAGGTGGACAGGGAACCTACGAGCAGTACTTC.

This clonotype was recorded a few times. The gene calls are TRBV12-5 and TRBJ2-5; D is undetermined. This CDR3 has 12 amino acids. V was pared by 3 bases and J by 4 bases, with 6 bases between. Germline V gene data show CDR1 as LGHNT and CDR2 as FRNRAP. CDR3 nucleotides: TGTGCTAGTGGTTTTATCTTAGAGACCCAGTACTTC. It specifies CASGFILETQYF.

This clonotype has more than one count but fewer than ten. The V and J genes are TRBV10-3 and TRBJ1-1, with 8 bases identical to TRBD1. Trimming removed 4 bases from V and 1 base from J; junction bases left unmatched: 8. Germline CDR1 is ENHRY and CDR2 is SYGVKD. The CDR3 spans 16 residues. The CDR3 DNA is TGTGCCATCAGTGGTAAGACAGGGGACGGGAACACTGAAGCTTTCTTT. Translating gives CAISGKTGDGNTEAFF.

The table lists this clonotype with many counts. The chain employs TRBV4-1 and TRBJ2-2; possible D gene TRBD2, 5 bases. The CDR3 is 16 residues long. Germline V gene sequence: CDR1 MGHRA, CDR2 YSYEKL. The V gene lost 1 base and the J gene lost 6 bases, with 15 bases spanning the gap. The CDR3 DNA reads TGCGCCAGCAGCCAAGGCTACCCGGGGATTGCCGGGGAGCTGTTTTTT. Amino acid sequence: CASSQGYPGIAGELFF.

This CDR3 is CASSYTRGDELTQYF. The CDR3 nucleotides read TGTGCCAGCAGTTACACGCGGGGCGATGAATTAACGCAGTATTTT. J is TRBJ2-3 and V is TRBV6-5; D might be TRBD2 (6 bases). The germline V gene encodes CDR1 MNHEY and CDR2 SVGAGI. V was shortened by 2 bases and J by 9 bases, with 18 bases between the two germline ends. The CDR3 has 15 residues.

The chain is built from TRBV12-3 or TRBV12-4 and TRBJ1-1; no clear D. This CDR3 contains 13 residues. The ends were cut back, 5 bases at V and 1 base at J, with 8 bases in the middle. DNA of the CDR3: TGTGCCAGCAGTGGGGTAGGGAACACTGAAGCTTTCTTT. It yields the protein CASSGVGNTEAFF.

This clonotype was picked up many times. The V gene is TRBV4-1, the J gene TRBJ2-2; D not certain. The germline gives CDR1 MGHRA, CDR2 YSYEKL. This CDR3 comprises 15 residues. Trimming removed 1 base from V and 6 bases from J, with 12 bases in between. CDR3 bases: TGCGCCAGCAGCCAAGGATCCCACTTCGCCGGGGAGCTGTTTTTT. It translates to CASSQGSHFAGELFF.

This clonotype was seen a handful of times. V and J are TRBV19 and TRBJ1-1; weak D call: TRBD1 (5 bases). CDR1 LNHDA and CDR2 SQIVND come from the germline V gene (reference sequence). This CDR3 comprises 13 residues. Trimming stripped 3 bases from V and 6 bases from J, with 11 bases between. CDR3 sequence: CASSIGGIAEAFF. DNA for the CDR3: TGTGCCAGTAGTATCGGGGGGATCGCTGAAGCTTTCTTT.

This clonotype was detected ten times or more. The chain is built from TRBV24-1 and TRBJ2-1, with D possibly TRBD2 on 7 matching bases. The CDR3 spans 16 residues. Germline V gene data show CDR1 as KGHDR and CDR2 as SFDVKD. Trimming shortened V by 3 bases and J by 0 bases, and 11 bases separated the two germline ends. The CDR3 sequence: CATSDGAGASYNEQFF. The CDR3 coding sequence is TGTGCCACCAGTGATGGGGCGGGGGCCTCCTACAATGAGCAGTTCTTC.